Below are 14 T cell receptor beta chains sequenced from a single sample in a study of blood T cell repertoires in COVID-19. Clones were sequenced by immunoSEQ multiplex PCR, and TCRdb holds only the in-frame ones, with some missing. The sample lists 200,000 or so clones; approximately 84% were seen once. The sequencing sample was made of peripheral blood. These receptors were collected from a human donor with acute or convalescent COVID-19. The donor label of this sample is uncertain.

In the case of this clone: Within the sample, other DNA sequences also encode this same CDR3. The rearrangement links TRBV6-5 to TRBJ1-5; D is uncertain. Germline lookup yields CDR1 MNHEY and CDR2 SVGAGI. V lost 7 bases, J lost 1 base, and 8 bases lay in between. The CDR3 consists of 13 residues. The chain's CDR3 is CASTGGSNQPQHF. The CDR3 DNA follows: TGTGCCAGCACGGGAGGGAGCAATCAGCCCCAGCATTTT.

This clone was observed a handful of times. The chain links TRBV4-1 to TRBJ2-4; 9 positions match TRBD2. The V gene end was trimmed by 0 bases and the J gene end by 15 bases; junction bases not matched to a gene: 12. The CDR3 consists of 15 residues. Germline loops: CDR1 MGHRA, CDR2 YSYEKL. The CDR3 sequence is CASSQEGAGGTGRYF. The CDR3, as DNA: TGCGCCAGCAGCCAAGAAGGGGCGGGAGGGACCGGCAGGTACTTC.

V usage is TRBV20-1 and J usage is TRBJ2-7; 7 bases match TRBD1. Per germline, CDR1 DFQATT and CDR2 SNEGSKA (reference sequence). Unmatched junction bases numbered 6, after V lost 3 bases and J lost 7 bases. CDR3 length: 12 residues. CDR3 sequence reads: CSASRQGGEQYF. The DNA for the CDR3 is TGCAGTGCTAGTCGACAGGGCGGGGAGCAGTACTTC.

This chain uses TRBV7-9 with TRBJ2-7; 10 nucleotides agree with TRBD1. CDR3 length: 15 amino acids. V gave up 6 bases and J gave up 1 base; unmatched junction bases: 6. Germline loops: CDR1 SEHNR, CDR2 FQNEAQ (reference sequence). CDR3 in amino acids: CASSFGTGVSYEQYF. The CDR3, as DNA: TGTGCCAGCAGTTTCGGGACAGGGGTTTCCTACGAGCAGTACTTC. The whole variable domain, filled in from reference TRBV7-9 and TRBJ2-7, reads DTGVSQNPRHKITKRGQNVTFRCDPISEHNRLYWYRQTLGQGPEFLTYFQNEAQLEKSRLLSDRFSAERPKGSFSTLEIQRTEQGDSAMYLCASSFGTGVSYEQYFGPGTRLTVT.

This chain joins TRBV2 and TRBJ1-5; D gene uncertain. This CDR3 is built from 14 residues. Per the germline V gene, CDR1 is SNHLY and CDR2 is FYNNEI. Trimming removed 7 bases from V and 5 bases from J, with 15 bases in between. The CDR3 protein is CASTDSMSHQPQHF. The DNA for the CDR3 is TGTGCCAGCACTGACTCAATGAGTCATCAGCCCCAGCATTTT. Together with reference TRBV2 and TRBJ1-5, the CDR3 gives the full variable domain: EPEVTQTPSHQVTQMGQEVILRCVPISNHLYFYWYRQILGQKVEFLVSFYNNEISEKSEIFDDQFSVERPDGSNFTLKIRSTKLEDSAMYFCASTDSMSHQPQHFGDGTRLSIL.

The CDR3 region is CASSGGHGYTF. The CDR3 region has the DNA TGTGCCAGCAGTGGGGGACACGGCTACACCTTC. This sequence joins TRBV27 and TRBJ1-2; a possible D gene is TRBD1 (6 bases). V was trimmed by 5 bases and J by 8 bases, leaving 9 bases between them. Germline loops: CDR1 MNHEY, CDR2 SMNVEV (reference sequence). The CDR3 is 11 amino acids.

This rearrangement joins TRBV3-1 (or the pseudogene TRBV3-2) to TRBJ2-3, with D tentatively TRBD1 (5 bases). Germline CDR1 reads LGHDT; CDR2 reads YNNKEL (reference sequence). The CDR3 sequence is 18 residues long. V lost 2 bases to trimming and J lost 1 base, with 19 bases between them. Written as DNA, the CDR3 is TGTGCCAGCAGCCAAATAGCACCCCTGGGGCACCGCACAGATACGCAGTATTTT. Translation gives CASSQIAPLGHRTDTQYF.

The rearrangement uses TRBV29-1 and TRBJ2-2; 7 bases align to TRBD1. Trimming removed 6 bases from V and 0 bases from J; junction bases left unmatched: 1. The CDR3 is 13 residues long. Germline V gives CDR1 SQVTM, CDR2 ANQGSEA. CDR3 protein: CSVDRPNTGELFF. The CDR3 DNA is TGCAGCGTGGACAGGCCGAACACCGGGGAGCTGTTTTTT.

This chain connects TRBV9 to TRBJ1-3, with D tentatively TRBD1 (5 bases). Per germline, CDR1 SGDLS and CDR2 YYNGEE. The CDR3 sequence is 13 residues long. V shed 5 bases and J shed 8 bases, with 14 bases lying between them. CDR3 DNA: TGTGCCAGCAGAGCTCAGGGTTCCGACACCATATATTTT. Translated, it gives CASRAQGSDTIYF.

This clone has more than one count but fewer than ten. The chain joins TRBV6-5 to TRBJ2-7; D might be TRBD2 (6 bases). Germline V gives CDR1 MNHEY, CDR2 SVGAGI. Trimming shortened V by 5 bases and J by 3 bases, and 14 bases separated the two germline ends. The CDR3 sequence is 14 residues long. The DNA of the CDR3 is TGTGCCAGCAGTATCCGGGACTCCAACTACGAGCAGTACTTC. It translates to CASSIRDSNYEQYF.

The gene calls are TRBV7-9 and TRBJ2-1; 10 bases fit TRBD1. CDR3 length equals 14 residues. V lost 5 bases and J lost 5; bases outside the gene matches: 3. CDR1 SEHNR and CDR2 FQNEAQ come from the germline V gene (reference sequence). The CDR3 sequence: CASSPGTGDNEQFF. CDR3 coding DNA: TGTGCCAGCAGCCCGGGGACAGGGGACAATGAGCAGTTCTTC.

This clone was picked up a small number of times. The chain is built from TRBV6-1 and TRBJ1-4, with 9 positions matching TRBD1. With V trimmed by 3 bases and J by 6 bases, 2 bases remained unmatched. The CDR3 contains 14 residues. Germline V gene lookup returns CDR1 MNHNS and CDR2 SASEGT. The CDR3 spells CASSDRDRDEKLFF. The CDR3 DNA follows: TGTGCCAGCAGTGACCGGGACAGGGATGAAAAACTGTTTTTT.

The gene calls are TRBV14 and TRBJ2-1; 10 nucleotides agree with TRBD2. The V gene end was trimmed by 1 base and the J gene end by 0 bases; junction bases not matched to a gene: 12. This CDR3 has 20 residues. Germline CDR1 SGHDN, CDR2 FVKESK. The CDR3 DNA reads TGTGCCAGCAGCCAAGTTCCGGGACTAGCGTTTGATAGCTCCTACAATGAGCAGTTCTTC. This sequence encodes CASSQVPGLAFDSSYNEQFF. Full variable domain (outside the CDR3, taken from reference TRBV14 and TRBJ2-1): EAGVTQFPSHSVIEKGQTVTLRCDPISGHDNLYWYRRVMGKEIKFLLHFVKESKQDESGMPNNRFLAERTGGTYSTLKVQPAELEDSGVYFCASSQVPGLAFDSSYNEQFFGPGTRLTVL.

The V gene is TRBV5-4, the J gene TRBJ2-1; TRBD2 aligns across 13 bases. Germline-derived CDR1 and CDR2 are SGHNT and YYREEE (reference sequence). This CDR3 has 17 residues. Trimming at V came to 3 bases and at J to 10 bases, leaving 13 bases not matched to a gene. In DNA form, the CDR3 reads TGTGCCAGCAGCTACCACCCCGGGACTAGCGGGATTTGGGAGCAGTTCTTC. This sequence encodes CASSYHPGTSGIWEQFF.